This TCR beta chain was recorded in a study of blood T cell repertoires in COVID-19. On the study more broadly: Sites across the United States, Italy and Spain contributed samples from acute and convalescent COVID-19.

Per germline, CDR1 SGHAT and CDR2 FQNNGV. V was pared by 2 bases and J by 0 bases, with 11 bases between. The length of the CDR3 is 16 residues. This clone has more than one count but fewer than ten. The method was immunoSEQ multiplex PCR; TCRdb's version includes in-frame clones alone and lacks a portion of them. This sample has around 60,000 clones, with about 73% found just once. This TCR was recovered from an elderly woman with acute or convalescent COVID-19. The V call is TRBV11-2, the J call TRBJ2-1, with a weak D call TRBD2 (6 bases). Material for sequencing was peripheral blood. The CDR3 nucleotides are TGTGCCAGCAGCTTATCCGGGGAGGCCTCCTACAATGAGCAGTTCTTC. Translated: CASSLSGEASYNEQFF.